This passage covers 31 T cell receptor beta chains from one sample sequenced in a study of CXCR3-negative and CXCR3-positive naive CD8 T cells. With UMI labels, 5' RACE was used to prepare the TRB cDNA libraries. TCRdb re-called the 5' RACE reads and shows each CDR3 protein once, DNA omitted. The sample's table shows approximately 90,000 distinct CDR3 sequences. Study-level results: CXCR3-positive naive cells had more hydrophobic TRB CDR3s than CXCR3-negative naive cells.

What these receptors recognize is not known. The specimen sequenced was naive CXCR3+ CD8+ T cells from blood. Subset in this sample: CD45RO-CCR7+CD27+CD95- naive CD8+ T cells expressing CXCR3 (TNR3+). The receptors come from a human donor in good health. Some clones in this sample may be carry-over from other donors' samples.

The chain's CDR3 is CASSHGADYGYTF. This chain links TRBV4-2 with TRBJ1-2; TCRdb designates TRBD1, a call that cannot be tested without DNA. CDR3 length: 13 residues. Germline assignment: CDR1 LGHNA and CDR2 YNFKEQ.

The chain is built from TRBV25-1 and TRBJ1-1; the D call of TRBD1 rests on TCRdb alone, since no DNA is present to check it. Germline CDR1 reads MGHDK; CDR2 reads SYGVNS. The CDR3 is 15 residues long. The CDR3 loop reads CASSEWGPRGHEAFF.

This CDR3 reads CASYRSINTGELFF. The chain couples TRBV28 to TRBJ2-2; with no DNA, the TCRdb D assignment of TRBD1 cannot be verified. The germline gives CDR1 MDHEN, CDR2 SYDVKM. The CDR3 is 14 amino acids. The whole variable domain, filled in from reference TRBV28 and TRBJ2-2, reads DVKVTQSSRYLVKRTGEKVFLECVQDMDHENMFWYRQDPGLGLRLIYFSYDVKMKEKGDIPEGYSVSREKKERFSLILESASTNQTSMYLCASYRSINTGELFFGEGSRLTVL.

The chain joins TRBV7-6 to TRBJ2-2; TCRdb names TRBD2, which stays unverified in the absence of DNA. The CDR3 is 14 amino acids. Germline V gene data show CDR1 as SGHVS and CDR2 as FNYEAQ. The CDR3 region is CASSLSPTSGELFF. The entire variable domain, with the rest obtained from reference TRBV7-6 and TRBJ2-2, is as follows: GAGVSQSPRYKVTKRGQDVALRCDPISGHVSLYWYRQALGQGPEFLTYFNYEAQQDKSGLPNDRFSAERPEGSISTLTIQRTEQRDSAMYRCASSLSPTSGELFFGEGSRLTVL.

The gene calls are TRBV27 and TRBJ2-1. The CDR3 covers 15 residues. The germline V gene encodes CDR1 MNHEY and CDR2 SMNVEV (reference sequence). CDR3 sequence: CASSFVWGFRNEQFF.

The V gene is TRBV4-3, the J gene TRBJ2-7; without DNA, the TCRdb call of TRBD2 cannot be checked. The CDR3 contains 17 residues. The germline V gene has CDR1 LGHNA and CDR2 YSLEER. The CDR3 reads CASSQVWDSGTSYEQYF.

V usage is TRBV7-2 and J usage is TRBJ2-5; TCRdb outputs TRBD1, but without DNA this stays unchecked. CDR3 size: 14 residues. The germline V gene has CDR1 SGHTA and CDR2 FQGNSA. CDR3 residues: CASRPGGATETQYF. Variable domain in full (rest from reference TRBV7-2 and TRBJ2-5): GAGVSQSPSNKVTEKGKDVELRCDPISGHTALYWYRQSLGQGLEFLIYFQGNSAPDKSGLPSDRFSAERTGGSVSTLTIQRTQQEDSAVYLCASRPGGATETQYFGPGTRLLVL.

The V gene is TRBV6-5, the J gene TRBJ1-1. Germline CDR1 is MNHEY and CDR2 is SVGAGI. CDR3 length equals 11 residues. CDR3 region: CASREGTEAFF.

The J gene is TRBJ1-1, the V gene TRBV6-2 or TRBV6-3. The CDR3 runs 14 residues. CDR1 MNHEY and CDR2 SVGEGT come from the germline V gene. The CDR3 reads CASSYSFRDTEAFF.

The chain uses TRBV28 and TRBJ2-7; there is no DNA to check the TCRdb D call of TRBD1. The CDR3 consists of 15 residues. CDR1 MDHEN and CDR2 SYDVKM come from the germline V gene. The CDR3 spells CASSAEGAPEGEQYF.

The chain has TRBV9 and TRBJ2-4; TCRdb indicates TRBD1, and absent DNA this call remains unverified. There are 16 residues in the CDR3. Germline V gives CDR1 SGDLS, CDR2 YYNGEE. CDR3 residues: CASSLRPDRTKNIQYF.

This chain links TRBV28 with TRBJ1-4; the D call from TCRdb, TRBD1, cannot be confirmed without DNA. The CDR3 extends over 13 amino acids. The germline V gene has CDR1 MDHEN and CDR2 SYDVKM. CDR3 region: CATTGTANEKLFF.

The chain carries TRBV4-3 and TRBJ2-1; the TCRdb D gene call, TRBD2, has no DNA to confirm it. The CDR3 runs to 14 residues. Germline V gene data show CDR1 as LGHNA and CDR2 as YSLEER. This chain's CDR3 is CASSQVLLANEQFF.

This chain connects TRBV7-2 to TRBJ2-3; checking the TCRdb D call of TRBD1 is not possible without DNA. Germline CDR1 and CDR2: SGHTA and FQGNSA. CDR3 length equals 16 residues. The CDR3 protein is CASSLSTGRGTDTQYF. The whole variable domain, remainder taken from reference TRBV7-2 and TRBJ2-3, is GAGVSQSPSNKVTEKGKDVELRCDPISGHTALYWYRQSLGQGLEFLIYFQGNSAPDKSGLPSDRFSAERTGGSVSTLTIQRTQQEDSAVYLCASSLSTGRGTDTQYFGPGTRLTVL.

The chain has TRBV19 and TRBJ2-1; no DNA is available, so the TRBD1 call from TCRdb remains unchecked. The germline CDR1 and CDR2 sequences are LNHDA and SQIVND (reference sequence). The CDR3 length is 14 residues. The CDR3 region is CASRPGQGDNEQFF.

The V gene is TRBV2, the J gene TRBJ1-2; with no DNA, the TCRdb D assignment of TRBD1 cannot be verified. CDR1 and CDR2 (germline): SNHLY, FYNNEI. The CDR3 totals 15 residues. This CDR3 is CASSPTGIQGYGYTF.

The V gene is TRBV28, the J gene TRBJ2-3. CDR3 size: 14 residues. CDR1 and CDR2 from the germline V gene are MDHEN and SYDVKM. This chain's CDR3 is CASSTASEADTQYF.

The chain links TRBV6-5 to TRBJ2-7; TCRdb proposes TRBD1, but this gene call is untestable without DNA. The CDR3 consists of 13 residues. CDR1 is MNHEY, CDR2 SVGAGI, per germline. This chain's CDR3 is CASSPGQGREQYF.

V usage is TRBV28 and J usage is TRBJ1-1; TCRdb names TRBD1, which stays unverified in the absence of DNA. The CDR3 runs 13 residues. The germline CDR1 and CDR2 sequences are MDHEN and SYDVKM. The CDR3 spells CAVAGQINTEAFF.

V gene TRBV11-2 combines with J gene TRBJ2-5; TCRdb outputs TRBD1, but without DNA this stays unchecked. The length of the CDR3 is 15 residues. Germline-derived CDR1 and CDR2 are SGHAT and FQNNGV. This CDR3 is CASSLGAGVGETQYF. The entire variable domain, with the rest obtained from reference TRBV11-2 and TRBJ2-5, is as follows: EAGVAQSPRYKIIEKRQSVAFWCNPISGHATLYWYQQILGQGPKLLIQFQNNGVVDDSQLPKDRFSAERLKGVDSTLKIQPAKLEDSAVYLCASSLGAGVGETQYFGPGTRLLVL.

This chain joins TRBV11-3 and TRBJ1-2. Germline V gene data show CDR1 as SGHNT and CDR2 as YENEEA. The CDR3 spans 13 residues. CDR3 sequence reads: CASSLGGFYGYTF.

The V call is TRBV5-1, the J call TRBJ1-6; TCRdb reports TRBD1, a call that lacks DNA to check it against. The CDR3 totals 17 residues. CDR1 SGHRS and CDR2 YFSETQ come from the germline V gene. The CDR3 here is CASRGVALSSYNSPLHF.

CDR3 residues: CASSLALGDRGRGAFF. The chain joins TRBV7-2 to TRBJ1-1; TCRdb returns TRBD1, unconfirmable since there is no DNA. In germline, CDR1 is SGHTA, CDR2 FQGNSA. The length of the CDR3 is 16 residues.

The rearrangement joins TRBV5-4 to TRBJ2-2; without DNA, the TCRdb call of TRBD2 cannot be checked. The length of the CDR3 is 13 residues. The germline CDR1 and CDR2 sequences are SGHNT and YYREEE (reference sequence). The CDR3 spells CASSYLEAGELFF.

The chain uses TRBV11-2 and TRBJ2-1; the TCRdb call, TRBD1, lacks DNA for checking. The CDR3 has 17 residues. Germline values: CDR1 SGHAT, CDR2 FQNNGV. The CDR3 region is CASSFFLPRTEKYEQFF.

The chain has TRBV6-4 and TRBJ2-5; TCRdb's D call of TRBD2 is untestable without DNA. The CDR3 is made up of 17 amino acids. Per germline, CDR1 MRHNA and CDR2 SNTAGT. CDR3 sequence: CASSDHILAGCQETQYF.

V is TRBV29-1 and J is TRBJ2-1. The CDR3 length is 13 residues. Germline V CDR1 and CDR2: SQVTM, ANQGSEA. The CDR3: CSVSETALNEQFF.

The genes are TRBV29-1 and TRBJ1-1. CDR1 and CDR2 from the germline V gene are SQVTM and ANQGSEA. There are 12 residues in the CDR3. The chain's CDR3 is CSVEGVGTEAFF.

This chain links TRBV7-2 with TRBJ1-6; the TCRdb D gene call, TRBD1, has no DNA to confirm it. The germline CDR1 and CDR2 sequences are SGHTA and FQGNSA. The CDR3 sequence is 14 residues long. The chain's CDR3 is CASSPGVAGPPLHF.

The gene calls are TRBV6-1 and TRBJ1-5; TCRdb outputs TRBD1, but without DNA this stays unchecked. CDR1 and CDR2 (germline): MNHNS, SASEGT. The CDR3 is made up of 14 amino acids. The CDR3 loop reads CASGGAGGKQPQHF.

The chain combines TRBV4-1 with TRBJ1-2. The CDR3 length is 14 residues. Per germline, CDR1 MGHRA and CDR2 YSYEKL. CDR3 amino acids: CASSQDRVNYGYTF.